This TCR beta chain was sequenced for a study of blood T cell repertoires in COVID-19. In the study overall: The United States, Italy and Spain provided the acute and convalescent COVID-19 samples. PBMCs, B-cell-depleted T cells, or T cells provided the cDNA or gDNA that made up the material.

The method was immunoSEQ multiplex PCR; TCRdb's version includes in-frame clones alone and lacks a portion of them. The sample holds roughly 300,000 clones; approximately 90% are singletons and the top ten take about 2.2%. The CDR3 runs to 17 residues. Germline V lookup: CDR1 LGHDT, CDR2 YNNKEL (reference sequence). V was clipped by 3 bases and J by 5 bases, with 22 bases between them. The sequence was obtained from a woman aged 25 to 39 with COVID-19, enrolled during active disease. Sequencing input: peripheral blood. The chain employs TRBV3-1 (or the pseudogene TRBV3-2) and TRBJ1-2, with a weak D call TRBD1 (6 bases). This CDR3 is CASSHASRTEEQYGYTF. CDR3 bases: TGTGCCAGCAGCCATGCCTCTCGGACAGAAGAACAATATGGCTACACCTTC.